The sample holds many counts of the clone carrying this T cell receptor (beta chain). The source of the sample is a study of T cells in Graves' hyperthyroidism and ophthalmopathy. Germline CDR1 and CDR2: MNHEY and SMNVEV (reference sequence). The ends lost 8 bases at V and 2 bases at J; junction bases unmatched: 7. The CDR3 extends over 14 amino acids. RNA transcripts yielded amplified TCR beta CDR3 regions. TCR CDR3 underwent first-round RT-PCR with the HTBI primer set. TCRdb recomputed calls from the multiplex PCR reads with MiXCR, one row per CDR3 protein. The table includes 600,000 or so distinct CDR3 sequences, roughly 17% detected once.

The sample taken for sequencing was blood. The chain is built from TRBV27 and TRBJ2-7; TRBD2 aligns across 9 bases. The TCR originated in a woman in her thirties with Graves' hyperthyroidism. This chain's CDR3 is CASGLAGAPYEQYF. DNA of the CDR3: TGTGCCAGCGGCTTAGCGGGAGCCCCCTACGAGCAGTACTTC.